This T cell receptor (beta chain) was observed in a study of blood T cell repertoires in COVID-19. Background on the study: Nucleic acid was either cDNA or gDNA, and it came from T cells, B-cell-depleted T cells, or PBMCs.

This clone occurred a few times. Profiling relied on immunoSEQ multiplex PCR, and the TCRdb table lists in-frame clones only, not all of them. The sample consists of approximately 180,000 clones, 85% to 90% of them appearing once. Enrollment of patients from Seattle took place during active infection, with longitudinal follow-up. The ends lost 1 base at V and 4 bases at J; junction bases unmatched: 11. Germline V gene sequence: CDR1 MGHRA, CDR2 YSYEKL. This CDR3 has 17 residues. The sample taken for sequencing was peripheral blood. The V and J genes are TRBV4-1 and TRBJ2-7, with 9 bases matching TRBD2. The source is a person aged 70 to 85 with COVID-19, enrolled during active disease. As DNA, the CDR3 is TGCGCCAGCAGCCAAGCCGGCCATAGCGGGAGAAATTACGAGCAGTACTTC. Translated, it gives CASSQAGHSGRNYEQYF.